These 24 T cell receptor beta chains share one sample of origin, sequenced in a study of response to subunit inactivated influenza vaccine. TCRdb itself ran the RT-PCR reads through MiXCR, one entry per CDR3 protein. The data contain 800,000 to 1,000,000 distinct CDR3 sequences, 21% of them singletons. The input for sequencing was PBMCs from blood, taken 4 to 6 days after vaccination. These receptors were taken from a man aged 50-60 years who received an inactivated influenza vaccine.

The chain joins TRBV5-1 to TRBJ2-7; no firm D call. From germline, CDR1 is SGHRS and CDR2 YFSETQ. This CDR3 region has 14 residues. Trimming cost V 0 bases and J 4 bases, with 11 bases left between them. This CDR3 is CASSLDLPPYEQYF. The CDR3 DNA reads as TGCGCCAGCAGCTTGGACCTTCCCCCATACGAGCAGTACTTC.

This clonotype was picked up a small number of times. This sequence joins TRBV7-9 and TRBJ2-1; D unclear. Germline CDR1 and CDR2: SEHNR and FQNEAQ (reference sequence). The CDR3 loop spans 15 amino acids. Trimming cost V 3 bases and J 7 bases, with 16 bases left between them. The CDR3 coding sequence is TGTGCCAGCAGCTTTGGACGGCTAATGAGGAATGAGCAGTTCTTC. Translated, it gives CASSFGRLMRNEQFF.

This clonotype was counted between two and nine times. The chain uses TRBV12-3 or TRBV12-4 and TRBJ2-4; D is unclear. This CDR3 is built from 12 residues. The V and J ends lost 6 bases and 9 bases respectively, with 12 bases between them. CDR3 loop: CASSRDRSIQYF. Written as DNA, the CDR3 is TGTGCCAGCAGCCGTGACCGAAGCATTCAGTACTTC.

The genes are TRBV7-8 and TRBJ1-5, with 8 positions matching TRBD1. This CDR3 region has 16 residues. Unmatched junction bases numbered 5, after V lost 0 bases and J lost 4 bases. The germline CDR1 and CDR2 sequences are SGHVS and FQNEAQ. CDR3 residues: CASSLARQGSNQPQHF. For the CDR3, the DNA is TGTGCCAGCAGCTTAGCGCGACAGGGGAGTAATCAGCCCCAGCATTTT. Variable domain in full (rest from reference TRBV7-8 and TRBJ1-5): GAGVSQSPRYKVAKRGQDVALRCDPISGHVSLFWYQQALGQGPEFLTYFQNEAQLDKSGLPSDRFFAERPEGSVSTLKIQRTQQEDSAVYLCASSLARQGSNQPQHFGDGTRLSIL.

This clonotype was seen a few times. The chain has TRBV6-2 or TRBV6-3 and TRBJ2-1, with D possibly being TRBD2 (7 bases). This CDR3 is 17 amino acids long. V was shortened by 6 bases and J by 5 bases, with 23 bases between the two germline ends. Germline CDR1 is MNHEY and CDR2 is SVGEGT. The CDR3 is CASSLPFYGGLNNEQFF. CDR3 DNA sequence: TGTGCCAGCAGCCTACCTTTCTACGGGGGGCTTAACAATGAGCAGTTCTTC.

The chain's CDR3 is CSANRGTGASSGANVLTF. The DNA for the CDR3 is TGCAGTGCTAACCGCGGGACAGGGGCTTCCTCTGGGGCCAACGTCCTGACTTTC. This chain uses TRBV20-1 with TRBJ2-6, with 10 bases lining up with TRBD1. CDR3 size: 18 residues. Losses at the gene ends were 4 bases for V and 0 bases for J; bases not matched to a gene: 9. The germline gives CDR1 DFQATT, CDR2 SNEGSKA (reference sequence).

The chain combines TRBV7-9 with TRBJ2-2, with D unresolved. Germline CDR1 and CDR2: SEHNR and FQNEAQ (reference sequence). The CDR3 length is 14 residues. V was cut by 4 bases and J by 4 bases, with 10 bases left in between. The CDR3 sequence: CASSSPRGTGELFF. CDR3 sequence (DNA): TGTGCCAGCAGCTCACCCCGAGGCACCGGGGAGCTGTTTTTT.

The chain combines TRBV9 with TRBJ2-1; 8 nucleotides agree with TRBD2. Germline CDR1 and CDR2: SGDLS and YYNGEE. J was trimmed by 4 bases and V by 4 bases; bases with no gene match: 7. This CDR3 comprises 15 residues. The CDR3 region has the DNA TGTGCCAGCAGCCAGAATAGCGGGATATACAATGAGCAGTTCTTC. Its translation is CASSQNSGIYNEQFF.

The table lists this clonotype with a few counts. V usage is TRBV5-1 and J usage is TRBJ2-3; D unresolved. Germline V gene sequence: CDR1 SGHRS, CDR2 YFSETQ. The ends were cut back, 0 bases at V and 2 bases at J, with 7 bases in the middle. The CDR3 extends over 14 amino acids. CDR3 residues: CASSLAVDTDTQYF. The CDR3 DNA reads TGCGCCAGCAGCTTGGCGGTCGACACAGATACGCAGTATTTT.

This chain uses TRBV15 with TRBJ2-7; TRBD1 matches at 9 bases. V dropped 6 bases and J dropped 3; count of bases not matched to a gene: 6. The CDR3 spans 14 residues. Germline V gene sequence: CDR1 LNHNV, CDR2 YYDKDF (reference sequence). The CDR3 DNA sequence: TGTGCCACCAGAAGGACAGGGGCTAGCTACGAGCAGTACTTC. Translation gives CATRRTGASYEQYF.

This clonotype has just a few counts. The chain joins TRBV29-1 to TRBJ1-1, with 8 positions matching TRBD1. Germline-derived CDR1 and CDR2 are SQVTM and ANQGSEA. V lost 6 bases, J lost 1 base, and 1 base stayed unmatched. This CDR3 spans 12 amino acids. CDR3 sequence (DNA): TGCAGCGTCACAGGGGGGAACACTGAAGCTTTCTTT. Its translation: CSVTGGNTEAFF.

This chain uses TRBV29-1 with TRBJ1-1, with 7 bases aligning to TRBD1. CDR1 and CDR2 from the germline V gene are SQVTM and ANQGSEA. After removal of 6 bases from V and 3 bases from J, the junction contained 7 bases not matched to a gene. This CDR3 has 13 amino acids. CDR3 nucleotides: TGCAGCGTCGAGCCTGGGACAGACACTGAAGCTTTCTTT. It encodes CSVEPGTDTEAFF.

This clonotype has just a few counts. The V call is TRBV27, the J call TRBJ2-1, with a possible D match to TRBD1 (5 bases). The germline CDR1 and CDR2 sequences are MNHEY and SMNVEV (reference sequence). V dropped 3 bases and J dropped 1 base, with 16 bases sitting between them. This CDR3 region has 17 residues. CDR3 loop: CASSFILGRGSYNEQFF. CDR3 bases: TGTGCCAGCAGTTTCATCCTCGGTAGGGGTTCCTACAATGAGCAGTTCTTC.

This clonotype was detected only a few times. The gene calls are TRBV4-2 and TRBJ1-2; no clear D gene. The CDR3 sequence is 16 residues long. Trimming left V 0 bases short and J 0 bases short, with 11 bases between. From germline, CDR1 is LGHNA and CDR2 YNFKEQ. The CDR3 DNA is TGTGCCAGCAGCCAAGATAGGAGGGCAGCTAACTATGGCTACACCTTC. It codes for CASSQDRRAANYGYTF.

The chain has TRBV27 and TRBJ2-7; 8 bases match TRBD1. The CDR3 runs to 17 residues. Germline V gives CDR1 MNHEY, CDR2 SMNVEV (reference sequence). Trimming took 5 bases from V and 4 from J; bases not matched to a gene: 16. Written as DNA, the CDR3 is TGTGCCAGCAGTCATAGGACAGGGACCAGATCTCCGTACGAGCAGTACTTC. Translated, it gives CASSHRTGTRSPYEQYF.

This clonotype was seen a few times. V and J are TRBV9 and TRBJ2-7; 10 bases align to TRBD2. J was trimmed by 2 bases and V by 4 bases; bases with no gene match: 9. Germline assignment: CDR1 SGDLS and CDR2 YYNGEE. This CDR3 is built from 16 residues. The CDR3 loop reads CASSKTERGGAYEQYF. As DNA, the CDR3 is TGTGCCAGCAGCAAGACGGAGCGGGGGGGTGCCTACGAGCAGTACTTC.

The chain links TRBV7-9 to TRBJ2-1; the match to TRBD2 covers 8 bases. J lost 8 bases, V lost 4 bases, and 16 bases had no gene match. CDR3 size: 17 residues. Germline CDR1 reads SEHNR; CDR2 reads FQNEAQ (reference sequence). CDR3 amino acids: CASSSTGATSAWYEQFF. CDR3 sequence (DNA): TGTGCCAGCAGCTCGACCGGTGCGACTAGCGCGTGGTATGAGCAGTTCTTC. Together with reference TRBV7-9 and TRBJ2-1, the CDR3 gives the full variable domain: DTGVSQNPRHKITKRGQNVTFRCDPISEHNRLYWYRQTLGQGPEFLTYFQNEAQLEKSRLLSDRFSAERPKGSFSTLEIQRTEQGDSAMYLCASSSTGATSAWYEQFFGPGTRLTVL.

This clonotype was counted only a few times. The chain is built from TRBV11-2 and TRBJ2-5; TRBD2 might be the D (6 bases). The germline V gene has CDR1 SGHAT and CDR2 FQNNGV. There are 13 residues in the CDR3. V lost 7 bases, J lost 3 bases, and 12 bases lay in between. CDR3 amino acids: CASTVSGEETQYF. CDR3 in DNA: TGTGCCAGCACCGTTAGCGGAGAAGAGACCCAGTACTTC.

The rearrangement joins TRBV20-1 to TRBJ1-1, with 8 bases aligning to TRBD1. V lost 0 bases and J lost 0; bases outside the gene matches: 3. The CDR3 contains 15 residues. Per germline, CDR1 DFQATT and CDR2 SNEGSKA (reference sequence). The CDR3: CSAREKQGVNTEAFF. The CDR3 DNA is TGCAGTGCTAGAGAAAAACAGGGGGTGAACACTGAAGCTTTCTTT.

Here the CDR3 DNA reads TGTGCCATCAGTCAACAGGGAGGCAATCAGCCCCAGCATTTT. Its translation is CAISQQGGNQPQHF. The chain has TRBV10-3 and TRBJ1-5; tentative D call: TRBD1 (6 bases). The V end lost 5 bases, the J end lost 2 bases, and 10 bases lay between the germline ends. The CDR3 length is 14 residues. The germline V gene encodes CDR1 ENHRY and CDR2 SYGVKD.

There are a few counts of this clonotype. The chain combines TRBV7-9 with TRBJ2-7, with 9 bases that match TRBD1. This CDR3 region has 15 residues. Germline trimming cut 7 bases from V and 6 bases from J; bases unmatched to any gene: 13. CDR1 is SEHNR, CDR2 FQNEAQ, per germline (reference sequence). The CDR3 region has the DNA TGTGCCAGCATCAAGACGGGACAGGGAAGATCCGAGCAGTACTTC. This encodes CASIKTGQGRSEQYF.

This clonotype was seen just once. This sequence joins TRBV4-2 and TRBJ2-3; 8 bases align to TRBD1. This CDR3 has 17 residues. The J segment lost 6 bases and the V segment lost 3 bases, leaving 14 bases of the junction unmatched. Germline V gene data show CDR1 as LGHNA and CDR2 as YNFKEQ. The CDR3 region is CASSQAGGQGAWDTQYF. The CDR3 nucleotides read TGTGCCAGCAGCCAGGCCGGTGGGCAGGGGGCTTGGGATACGCAGTATTTT.

The V call is TRBV4-1, the J call TRBJ1-2, with unresolved D. Trimming took 5 bases from V and 5 from J, leaving 18 bases between them. The germline V gene has CDR1 MGHRA and CDR2 YSYEKL. CDR3 size: 15 residues. The CDR3 coding sequence is TGCGCCAGCAGCACTAGACGGGCCGAGGAATATGGCTACACCTTC. Translation gives CASSTRRAEEYGYTF.

This clonotype has more than one count but fewer than ten. V usage is TRBV5-1 and J usage is TRBJ2-2; possible D gene TRBD1, 7 bases. Per germline, CDR1 SGHRS and CDR2 YFSETQ. The V end was cut by 5 bases, the J end by 2 bases, with 16 bases between. The CDR3 sequence is 16 residues long. CDR3 in DNA: TGCGCCAGCAGGAGGAGGGGGCCGTCAAACACCGGGGAGCTGTTTTTT. Encoded protein: CASRRRGPSNTGELFF.